This TCR beta chain was sequenced during a study of glioma-infiltrating T cells. Notes on the study in general: Gliomas, especially low-grade, showed above-expected tissue-blood divergence; non-neoplastic patients showed below.

This clonotype was picked up many times. What it recognizes is unknown. Per germline, CDR1 LGHDT and CDR2 YNNKEL (reference sequence). The CDR3 has 14 amino acids. V was trimmed by 2 bases and J by 0 bases, leaving 8 bases between them. The iRepertoire nested amplicon-rescue multiplex PCR amplified TCR alpha and beta CDR3s from RNA. Tissue mRNA or PBMC total RNA, 100-400 ng, went into one-step reverse transcription and amplification. TCRdb itself ran the multiplex PCR reads through MiXCR, one entry per CDR3 protein. The table includes approximately 120,000 distinct CDR3 sequences, about 25% detected once.

This chain links TRBV3-1 with TRBJ2-7, with D possibly being TRBD2 (6 bases). The sequence was obtained from a human donor with low-grade glioma or glioblastoma, undergoing nonglioma brain surgery, or in good health (not recorded which). Sequencing was performed on glioma tissue, nonneoplastic brain tissue, or PBMCs (not recorded which). Here the CDR3 DNA reads TGTGCCAGCAGCCAACTAGCGAGCTCCTACGAGCAGTACTTC. Encoded protein: CASSQLASSYEQYF.